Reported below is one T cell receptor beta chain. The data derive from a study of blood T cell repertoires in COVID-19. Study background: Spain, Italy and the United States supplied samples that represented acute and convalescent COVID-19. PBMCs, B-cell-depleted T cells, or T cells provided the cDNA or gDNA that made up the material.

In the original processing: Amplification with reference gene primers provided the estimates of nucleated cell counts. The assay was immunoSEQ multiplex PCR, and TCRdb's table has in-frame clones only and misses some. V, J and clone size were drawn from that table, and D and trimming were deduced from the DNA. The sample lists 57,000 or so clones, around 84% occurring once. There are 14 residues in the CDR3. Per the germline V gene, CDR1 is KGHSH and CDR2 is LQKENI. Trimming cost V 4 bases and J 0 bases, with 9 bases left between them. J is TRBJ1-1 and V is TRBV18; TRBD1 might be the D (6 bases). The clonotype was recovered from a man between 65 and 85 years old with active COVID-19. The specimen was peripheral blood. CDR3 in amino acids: CASSLDSLNTEAFF. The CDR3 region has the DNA TGTGCCAGCTCACTGGACAGCCTGAACACTGAAGCTTTCTTT.